These 23 T cell receptor beta chains were all obtained from the same sample, sequenced in a study of blood T cells in healthy people across ages. A J-beta primer mix and a sample-barcoded 5' primer were used in a second PCR of roughly 6 to 11 cycles. TCRdb re-derived calls from the 5' RACE reads in MiXCR, one entry per CDR3 protein. The data contain about 1.4 million distinct CDR3 sequences, approximately 59% of them singletons. The sequenced sample consisted of blood. These receptors were obtained from a man between 18 and 35 years old in good health.

The chain has TRBV4-2 and TRBJ2-1; 7 positions agree with TRBD1. This CDR3 comprises 16 residues. V was clipped by 0 bases and J by 10 bases; unmatched bases: 12. Germline CDR1 LGHNA, CDR2 YNFKEQ. In DNA form, the CDR3 reads TGTGCCAGCAGCCAAGAGAAGGGGGCGAACCTAAAAGAGCAGTTCTTC. Protein product: CASSQEKGANLKEQFF.

The gene calls are TRBV6-1 and TRBJ2-7; D not resolved. Trimming stripped 5 bases from V and 1 base from J, with 9 bases between. There are 13 residues in the CDR3. CDR1 MNHNS and CDR2 SASEGT come from the germline V gene. This CDR3 is CASSKTPSYEQYF. The CDR3 DNA follows: TGTGCCAGCAGTAAGACACCTTCCTACGAGCAGTACTTC.

The rearrangement uses TRBV20-1 and TRBJ2-3; no reliable D call. Germline V lookup: CDR1 DFQATT, CDR2 SNEGSKA (reference sequence). Trimming stripped 2 bases from V and 2 bases from J, with 2 bases between. This CDR3 region has 11 residues. The CDR3 DNA is TGCAGTGCTAGACACACAGATACGCAGTATTTT. Amino acids: CSARHTDTQYF.

This clonotype occurred a few times. The CDR3 loop reads CASSLATSGGYYEQYF. The CDR3 DNA reads TGTGCCAGCAGCTTAGCGACTAGCGGGGGATACTACGAGCAGTACTTC. The chain is built from TRBV7-9 and TRBJ2-7; 12 nucleotides line up with TRBD2. CDR1 and CDR2 (germline): SEHNR, FQNEAQ (reference sequence). This CDR3 is 16 amino acids long. The ends lost 0 bases at V and 3 bases at J; junction bases unmatched: 3.

The genes are TRBV27 and TRBJ2-7; the D call may be TRBD1 or TRBD2 (6 bases each). The V gene's germline CDR1 is MNHEY and CDR2 SMNVEV (reference sequence). With 3 bases removed from V and 4 bases from J, the gap between germline ends came to 13 bases. This CDR3 has 14 residues. CDR3 in DNA: TGTGCCAGCAGTTTGGGGGGCGGAATGTACGAGCAGTACTTC. It translates to CASSLGGGMYEQYF.

This clonotype was detected a few times. The chain recombines TRBV29-1 with TRBJ1-2; D unclear. CDR1 and CDR2 from the germline V gene are SQVTM and ANQGSEA. This CDR3 contains 12 residues. With 3 bases removed from V and 8 bases from J, the gap between germline ends came to 13 bases. This CDR3 reads CSVDGIEQGYTF. The CDR3 DNA is TGCAGCGTTGACGGGATTGAACAGGGCTACACCTTC.

The V gene is TRBV9, the J gene TRBJ2-3, with D possibly matching TRBD1 (6 bases). CDR1 is SGDLS and CDR2 is YYNGEE in the germline V gene. Trimming cost V 2 bases and J 2 bases, with 9 bases left between them. The CDR3 is made up of 14 amino acids. Here the CDR3 reads CASSVQGYTDTQYF. CDR3 nucleotide sequence: TGTGCCAGCAGCGTTCAGGGGTACACAGATACGCAGTATTTT.

In regard to this clonotype: Here the CDR3 omits its conserved ending phenylalanine or tryptophan, so a read error is the likely source. The rearrangement joins TRBV6-2 or TRBV6-3 to TRBJ1-5; D ambiguous. With 0 bases removed from V and 6 bases from J, the gap between germline ends came to 3 bases. Germline-derived CDR1 and CDR2 are MNHEY and SVGEGT. The CDR3 extends over 12 amino acids. The CDR3 is CASSYSGQPQHV. The CDR3 DNA reads as TGTGCCAGCAGTTACTCGGGTCAGCCCCAGCATGTT.

This chain links TRBV30 with TRBJ1-1; weak D call: TRBD1 (5 bases). There are 13 residues in the CDR3. V was trimmed by 0 bases and J by 0 bases, leaving 5 bases between them. From germline, CDR1 is GTSNPN and CDR2 SVGIG (reference sequence). The CDR3 loop is CAWSVQVNTEAFF. The CDR3 coding sequence is TGTGCCTGGAGTGTACAGGTGAACACTGAAGCTTTCTTT.

In its sample, this clonotype was seen once. J is TRBJ1-2 and V is TRBV6-6; D possibly corresponds to TRBD1 (5 bases). Germline CDR1 MNHNY, CDR2 SVGAGI (reference sequence). The length of the CDR3 is 15 residues. V gave up 7 bases and J gave up 4 bases, with 19 bases separating them. In DNA form, the CDR3 reads TGTGCCAGCACTGGCCAGGGAGAGGTTCTCTATGGCTACACCTTC. Translating it yields CASTGQGEVLYGYTF.

This clonotype has more than one count but fewer than ten. V is TRBV20-1 and J is TRBJ2-2, with no clear D. Germline V gene data show CDR1 as DFQATT and CDR2 as SNEGSKA (reference sequence). V lost 0 bases and J lost 7, with 6 bases in between. This CDR3 comprises 12 residues. The CDR3 DNA is TGCAGTGCTAGAGATACTAACGGGGAGCTGTTTTTT. This translates into CSARDTNGELFF.

For this clonotype: The junction departs from the called germline gene at one end, perhaps through a read error. The chain links TRBV3-1 to TRBJ2-4; 7 nucleotides match TRBD1. Near its end, the DNA agrees better with TRBJ2-7, so the J call may be wrong. There are 13 residues in the CDR3. Germline V gives CDR1 LGHDT, CDR2 YNNKEL (reference sequence). The CDR3 loop reads CVSRGMDSYEQYF. The CDR3 DNA reads TGTGTCAGCAGGGGGATGGATTCGTACGAGCAGTACTTC.

The rearrangement links TRBV7-9 to TRBJ2-3; TRBD2 matches at 9 bases. The CDR3 sequence is 16 residues long. CDR1 SEHNR and CDR2 FQNEAQ come from the germline V gene (reference sequence). Unmatched junction bases numbered 10, after V lost 4 bases and J lost 5 bases. The CDR3: CASSSLAGTGKDTQYF. The CDR3 DNA sequence: TGTGCCAGCAGCTCCCTAGCGGGGACCGGGAAAGATACGCAGTATTTT.

The sample holds a few counts of this clonotype. The J gene is TRBJ2-7, the V gene TRBV11-2; D unclear. In germline, CDR1 is SGHAT, CDR2 FQNNGV. Trimming took off 1 base at V and 4 bases at J, with 17 bases between the two ends. The CDR3 runs to 16 residues. CDR3 DNA sequence: TGTGCCAGCAGCTTAGGCGGCAGGTATTCTAATTACGAGCAGTACTTC. It is translated as CASSLGGRYSNYEQYF.

V and J are TRBV6-5 and TRBJ1-6, with D uncertain. CDR3 length: 19 amino acids. The germline gives CDR1 MNHEY, CDR2 SVGAGI. Deletions cut 0 bases from V and 0 bases from J, with 15 bases between. The CDR3 protein is CASSYSLSAASSYNSPLHF. Written as DNA, the CDR3 is TGTGCCAGCAGTTACTCATTGTCGGCAGCTAGCTCCTATAATTCACCCCTCCACTTT.

J is TRBJ1-2 and V is TRBV5-1; D perhaps matches TRBD1 (5 bases). Germline V lookup: CDR1 SGHRS, CDR2 YFSETQ. This CDR3 region has 16 residues. Trimming cost V 1 base and J 2 bases, with 15 bases left between them. DNA of the CDR3: TGCGCCAGCAGCTTGTTGTCGTTGGGACTGAACTATGGCTACACCTTC. Translation gives CASSLLSLGLNYGYTF.

This sequence joins TRBV20-1 and TRBJ2-5; 9 bases line up with TRBD1. CDR1 and CDR2 from the germline V gene are DFQATT and SNEGSKA (reference sequence). Trimming at V came to 6 bases and at J to 4 bases, leaving 6 bases not matched to a gene. The CDR3 has 13 amino acids. DNA of the CDR3: TGCAGTGCCCCGACAGGGGGGTTAGAGACCCAGTACTTC. This gives the protein CSAPTGGLETQYF.

This clonotype has just one count. The chain joins TRBV7-2 to TRBJ2-5; perhaps D is TRBD1 or TRBD2 (5 bases each). The J call is uncertain, as TRBJ2-7 better fits the DNA end. There are 16 residues in the CDR3. Germline V gives CDR1 SGHTA, CDR2 FQGNSA. The chain's CDR3 is CASSQTPGRIFYEQYF. DNA of the CDR3: TGTGCCAGCAGCCAAACGCCGGGACGGATTTTCTACGAGCAGTACTTC.

V gene TRBV20-1 combines with J gene TRBJ2-1; TRBD2 matches 11 bases. The germline CDR1 and CDR2 sequences are DFQATT and SNEGSKA (reference sequence). Trimming cost V 6 bases and J 7 bases; bases outside gene matches: 5. This CDR3 spans 13 amino acids. CDR3 sequence reads: CSAPGLAVNEQFF. In nucleotides, the CDR3 is TGCAGTGCCCCGGGACTAGCGGTAAATGAGCAGTTCTTC.

With regard to this clonotype: An end of the junction differs from the germline gene, which may be a read error. This chain connects TRBV12-3 or TRBV12-4 to TRBJ2-5, with 7 positions matching TRBD2. The CDR3 is made up of 15 amino acids. CDR3 in amino acids: CACRKESSGQETQYF. The CDR3 bases are TGTGCCTGCAGAAAGGAGTCTAGCGGCCAAGAGACCCAGTACTTC.

V is TRBV29-1 and J is TRBJ1-6; D uncertain. The V gene's germline CDR1 is SQVTM and CDR2 ANQGSEA. The CDR3 is made up of 13 amino acids. V lost 4 bases and J lost 2, with 6 bases in between. The CDR3 DNA is TGCAGCGTTGCAGCAGCCTATAATTCACCCCTCCACTTT. Translation: CSVAAAYNSPLHF.

This chain joins TRBV7-9 and TRBJ1-2; D remains unclear. Germline CDR1 and CDR2: SEHNR and FQNEAQ (reference sequence). This CDR3 is built from 14 residues. V dropped 5 bases and J dropped 8 bases, with 18 bases sitting between them. For the CDR3, the DNA is TGTGCCAGCAGCCCCCGCCTTCTGCCTGGAGGCTACACCTTC. This gives the protein CASSPRLLPGGYTF.

The chain couples TRBV29-1 to TRBJ2-2, with D possibly matching TRBD1 (5 bases). This CDR3 spans 14 amino acids. V lost 6 bases, J lost 2 bases, and 13 bases lay in between. The germline CDR1 and CDR2 sequences are SQVTM and ANQGSEA. In DNA form, the CDR3 reads TGCAGCGTGAACGACAGAATTAACACCGGGGAGCTGTTTTTT. Translated, it gives CSVNDRINTGELFF.